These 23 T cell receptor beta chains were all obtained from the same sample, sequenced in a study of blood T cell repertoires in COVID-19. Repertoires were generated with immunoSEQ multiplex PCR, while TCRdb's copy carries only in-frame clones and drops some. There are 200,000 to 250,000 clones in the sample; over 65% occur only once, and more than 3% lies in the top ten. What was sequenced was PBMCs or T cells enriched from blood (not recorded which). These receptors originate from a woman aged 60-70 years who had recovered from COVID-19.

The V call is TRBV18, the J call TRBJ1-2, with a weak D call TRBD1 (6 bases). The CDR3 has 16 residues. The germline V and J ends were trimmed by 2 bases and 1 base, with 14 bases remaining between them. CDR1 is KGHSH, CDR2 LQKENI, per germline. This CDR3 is CASSPYADRINYGYTF. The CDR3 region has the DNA TGTGCCAGCTCACCATATGCGGACAGAATTAACTATGGCTACACCTTC.

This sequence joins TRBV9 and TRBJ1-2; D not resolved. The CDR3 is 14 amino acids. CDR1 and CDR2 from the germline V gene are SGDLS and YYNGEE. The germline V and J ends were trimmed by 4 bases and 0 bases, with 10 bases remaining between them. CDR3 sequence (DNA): TGTGCCAGCAGCAGTTCGTCGGCTAACTATGGCTACACCTTC. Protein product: CASSSSSANYGYTF.

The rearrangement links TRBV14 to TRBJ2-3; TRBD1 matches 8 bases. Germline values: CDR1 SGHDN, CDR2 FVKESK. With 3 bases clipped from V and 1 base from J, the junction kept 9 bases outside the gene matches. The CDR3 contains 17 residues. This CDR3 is CASSHRSGTGRTDTQYF. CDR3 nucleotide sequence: TGTGCCAGCAGCCACAGATCCGGGACAGGTCGCACAGATACGCAGTATTTT. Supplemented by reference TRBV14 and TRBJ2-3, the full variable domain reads EAGVTQFPSHSVIEKGQTVTLRCDPISGHDNLYWYRRVMGKEIKFLLHFVKESKQDESGMPNNRFLAERTGGTYSTLKVQPAELEDSGVYFCASSHRSGTGRTDTQYFGPGTRLTVL.

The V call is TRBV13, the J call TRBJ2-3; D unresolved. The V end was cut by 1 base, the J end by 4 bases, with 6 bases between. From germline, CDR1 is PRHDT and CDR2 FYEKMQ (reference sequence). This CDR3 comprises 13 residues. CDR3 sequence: CASSLVGPDTQYF. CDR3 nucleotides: TGTGCCAGCAGCTTAGTGGGCCCAGATACGCAGTATTTT.

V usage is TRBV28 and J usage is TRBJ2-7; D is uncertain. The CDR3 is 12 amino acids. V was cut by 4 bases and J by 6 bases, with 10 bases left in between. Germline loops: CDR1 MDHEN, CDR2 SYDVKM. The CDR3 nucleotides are TGTGCCAGCAGTTCTCGGGTAGGCGAGCAGTACTTC. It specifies CASSSRVGEQYF.

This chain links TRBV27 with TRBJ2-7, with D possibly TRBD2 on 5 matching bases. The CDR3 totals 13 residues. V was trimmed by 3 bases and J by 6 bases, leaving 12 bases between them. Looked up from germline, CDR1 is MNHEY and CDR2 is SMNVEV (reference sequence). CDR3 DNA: TGTGCCAGCAGTTTCCATAGAGGGCTCGAGCAGTACTTC. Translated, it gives CASSFHRGLEQYF.

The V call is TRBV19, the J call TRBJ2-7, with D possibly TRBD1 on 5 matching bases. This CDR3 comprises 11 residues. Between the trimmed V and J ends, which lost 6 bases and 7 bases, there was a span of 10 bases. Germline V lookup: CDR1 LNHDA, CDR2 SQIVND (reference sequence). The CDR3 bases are TGTGCCAGTAGATCAGGGTATGAGCAGTACTTC. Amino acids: CASRSGYEQYF.

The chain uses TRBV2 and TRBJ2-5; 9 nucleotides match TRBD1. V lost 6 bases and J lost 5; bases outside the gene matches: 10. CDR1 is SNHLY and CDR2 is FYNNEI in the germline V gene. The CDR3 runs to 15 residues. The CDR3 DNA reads TGTGCCAGCAGACCTACAGGGGGCGCTTTGGAGACCCAGTACTTC. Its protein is CASRPTGGALETQYF. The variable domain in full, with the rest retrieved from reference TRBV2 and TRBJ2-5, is EPEVTQTPSHQVTQMGQEVILRCVPISNHLYFYWYRQILGQKVEFLVSFYNNEISEKSEIFDDQFSVERPDGSNFTLKIRSTKLEDSAMYFCASRPTGGALETQYFGPGTRLLVL.

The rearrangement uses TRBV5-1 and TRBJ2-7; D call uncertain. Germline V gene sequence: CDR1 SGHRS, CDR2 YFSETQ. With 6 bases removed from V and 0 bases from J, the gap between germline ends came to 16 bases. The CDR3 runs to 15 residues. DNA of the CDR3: TGCGCCAGCAAGTTGGCGGCCGCGTCCTCCTACGAGCAGTACTTC. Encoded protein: CASKLAAASSYEQYF.

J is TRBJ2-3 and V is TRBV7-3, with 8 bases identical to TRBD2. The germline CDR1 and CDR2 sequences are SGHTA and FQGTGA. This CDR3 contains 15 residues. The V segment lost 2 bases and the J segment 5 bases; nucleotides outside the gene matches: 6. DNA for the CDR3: TGTGCCAGCAGCTTATACGAGCGGGGGCTAGATACGCAGTATTTT. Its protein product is CASSLYERGLDTQYF.

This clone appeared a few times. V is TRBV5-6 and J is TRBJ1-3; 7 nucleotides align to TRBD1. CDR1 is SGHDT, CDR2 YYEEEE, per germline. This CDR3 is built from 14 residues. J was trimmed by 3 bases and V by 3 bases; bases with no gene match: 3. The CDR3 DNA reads TGTGCCAGCAGCTCGCGGGACAGTGGAAACACCATATATTTT. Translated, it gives CASSSRDSGNTIYF.

The CDR3 DNA reads TGCGCCAGCAGTGATGAGGGTGGGCAGAAGGCTGAAGCTTTCTTT. Its protein product is CASSDEGGQKAEAFF. This sequence joins TRBV10-1 and TRBJ1-1; no clear D. CDR1 WNHNN and CDR2 SYGVQD come from the germline V gene (reference sequence). This CDR3 has 15 amino acids. V was cut by 3 bases and J by 6 bases, with 17 bases left in between.

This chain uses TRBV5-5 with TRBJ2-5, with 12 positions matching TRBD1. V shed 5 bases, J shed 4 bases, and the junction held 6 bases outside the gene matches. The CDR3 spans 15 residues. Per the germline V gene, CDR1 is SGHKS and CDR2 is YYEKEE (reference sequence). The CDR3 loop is CASSTGTGGVETQYF. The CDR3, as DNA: TGTGCCAGCAGTACCGGGACAGGGGGCGTAGAGACCCAGTACTTC.

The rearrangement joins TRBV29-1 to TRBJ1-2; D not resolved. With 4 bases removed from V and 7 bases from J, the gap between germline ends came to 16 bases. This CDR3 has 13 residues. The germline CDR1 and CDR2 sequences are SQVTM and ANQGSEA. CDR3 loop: CSVGGYGVSGYTF. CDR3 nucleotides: TGCAGCGTTGGAGGGTACGGGGTTAGTGGCTACACCTTC.

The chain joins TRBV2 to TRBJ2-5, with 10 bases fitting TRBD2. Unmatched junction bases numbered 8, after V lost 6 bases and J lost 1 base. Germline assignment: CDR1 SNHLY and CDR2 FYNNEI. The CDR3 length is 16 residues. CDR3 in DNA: TGTGCCAGCAGGGAAACTAGCGGGGTGATCCAAGAGACCCAGTACTTC. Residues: CASRETSGVIQETQYF.

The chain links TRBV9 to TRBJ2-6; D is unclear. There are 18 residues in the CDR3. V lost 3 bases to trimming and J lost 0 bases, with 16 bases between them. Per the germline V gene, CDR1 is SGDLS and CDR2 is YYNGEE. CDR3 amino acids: CASSDPRSARSGANVLTF. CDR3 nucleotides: TGTGCCAGCAGCGACCCACGCAGTGCCCGCTCTGGGGCCAACGTCCTGACTTTC.

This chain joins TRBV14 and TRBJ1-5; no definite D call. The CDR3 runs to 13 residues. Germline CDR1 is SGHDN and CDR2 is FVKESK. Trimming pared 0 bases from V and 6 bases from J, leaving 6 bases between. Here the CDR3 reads CASSQDVRQPQHF. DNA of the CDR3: TGTGCCAGCAGCCAAGATGTTCGTCAGCCCCAGCATTTT.

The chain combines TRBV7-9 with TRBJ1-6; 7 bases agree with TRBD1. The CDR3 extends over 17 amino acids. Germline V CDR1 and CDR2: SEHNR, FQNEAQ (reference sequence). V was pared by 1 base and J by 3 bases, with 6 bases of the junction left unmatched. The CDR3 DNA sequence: TGTGCCAGCAGCTTAGGAGGAGGGGGCATCTATAATTCACCCCTCCACTTT. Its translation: CASSLGGGGIYNSPLHF. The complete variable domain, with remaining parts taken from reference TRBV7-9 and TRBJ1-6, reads DTGVSQNPRHKITKRGQNVTFRCDPISEHNRLYWYRQTLGQGPEFLTYFQNEAQLEKSRLLSDRFSAERPKGSFSTLEIQRTEQGDSAMYLCASSLGGGGIYNSPLHFGNGTRLTVT.

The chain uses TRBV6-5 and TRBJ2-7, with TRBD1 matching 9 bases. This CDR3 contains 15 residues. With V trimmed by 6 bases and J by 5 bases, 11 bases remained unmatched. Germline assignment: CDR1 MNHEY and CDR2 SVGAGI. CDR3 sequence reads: CASRDGTGRVNEQYF. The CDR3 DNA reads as TGTGCCAGCAGGGACGGGACAGGGAGAGTCAACGAGCAGTACTTC.

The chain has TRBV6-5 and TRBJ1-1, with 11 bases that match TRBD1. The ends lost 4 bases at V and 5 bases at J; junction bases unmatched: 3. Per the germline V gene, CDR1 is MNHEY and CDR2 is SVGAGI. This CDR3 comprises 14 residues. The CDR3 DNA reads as TGTGCCAGCAGTTTTGGACAGGGGGCAACTGAAGCTTTCTTT. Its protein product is CASSFGQGATEAFF.

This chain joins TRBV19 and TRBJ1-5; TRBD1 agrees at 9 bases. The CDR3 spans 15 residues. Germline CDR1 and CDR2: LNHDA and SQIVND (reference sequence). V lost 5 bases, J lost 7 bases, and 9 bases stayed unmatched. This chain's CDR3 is CASSPTGGQAQPQHF. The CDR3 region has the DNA TGTGCCAGTAGTCCCACAGGGGGCCAGGCCCAGCCCCAGCATTTT.

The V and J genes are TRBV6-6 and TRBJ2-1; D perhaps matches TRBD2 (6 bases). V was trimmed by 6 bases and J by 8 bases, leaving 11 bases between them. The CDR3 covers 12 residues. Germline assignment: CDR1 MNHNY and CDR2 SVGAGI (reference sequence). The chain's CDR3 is CASRDYVDEQFF. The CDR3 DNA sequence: TGTGCCAGCAGGGACTACGTTGATGAGCAGTTCTTC.

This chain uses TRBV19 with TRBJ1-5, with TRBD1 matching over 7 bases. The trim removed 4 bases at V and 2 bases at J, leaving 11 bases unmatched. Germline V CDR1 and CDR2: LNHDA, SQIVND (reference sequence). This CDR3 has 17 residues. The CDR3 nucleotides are TGTGCCAGTAGTAACCCCATGGACAGGTTCGGCAATCAGCCCCAGCATTTT. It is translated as CASSNPMDRFGNQPQHF.